This passage covers 5 T cell receptor beta chains from one sample sequenced in a study of blood T cell repertoires in COVID-19. Libraries were prepared by immunoSEQ multiplex PCR; TCRdb keeps only in-frame clonotypes and omits some of them. Of about 380,000 clones in the sample, approximately 77% were seen once. The sample was peripheral blood. The receptors shown here come from a human donor with acute or convalescent COVID-19. The donor label of this sample is uncertain.

V is TRBV6-6 and J is TRBJ1-3; 9 bases match TRBD1. This CDR3 is built from 14 residues. CDR1 is MNHNY and CDR2 is SVGAGI in the germline V gene (reference sequence). Unmatched junction bases numbered 1, after V lost 5 bases and J lost 2 bases. The CDR3 is CASSTGGTGNTIYF. Written as DNA, the CDR3 is TGTGCCAGCAGTACAGGGGGCACTGGAAACACCATATATTTT.

The chain links TRBV7-9 to TRBJ1-3, with D perhaps matching TRBD1 (6 bases). V was pared by 4 bases and J by 0 bases, with 13 bases between. This CDR3 spans 16 amino acids. Germline loops: CDR1 SEHNR, CDR2 FQNEAQ (reference sequence). As DNA, the CDR3 is TGTGCCAGCAGCTCGGACAGTCGGGTCTCTGGAAACACCATATATTTT. The encoded protein is CASSSDSRVSGNTIYF.

This rearrangement joins TRBV5-1 to TRBJ2-1, with TRBD2 matching 9 bases. Trimming removed 3 bases from V and 5 bases from J; junction bases left unmatched: 6. The CDR3 is 15 residues long. The germline V gene encodes CDR1 SGHRS and CDR2 YFSETQ. The CDR3 is CASSYLAGTNNEQFF. The DNA of the CDR3 is TGCGCCAGCAGCTATCTAGCGGGGACGAACAATGAGCAGTTCTTC.

The J gene is TRBJ1-5, the V gene TRBV7-7; 8 positions match TRBD1. CDR1 and CDR2 (germline): SSHAT, FNYEAQ (reference sequence). The CDR3 contains 18 residues. Trimming removed 6 bases from V and 0 bases from J; junction bases left unmatched: 13. The CDR3 here is CASRPPMEGQVSNQPQHF. CDR3 DNA sequence: TGTGCCAGCAGGCCCCCTATGGAGGGACAGGTTAGCAATCAGCCCCAGCATTTT.

J is TRBJ2-7 and V is TRBV10-3, with 7 bases matching TRBD2. The germline gives CDR1 ENHRY, CDR2 SYGVKD. V trimming: 4 bases; J trimming: 6 bases; junction bases outside the gene matches: 12. The CDR3 has 15 amino acids. In nucleotides, the CDR3 is TGTGCCATCAGTGCAACGGGGCTAGCGGTAACCGAGCAGTACTTC. As protein: CAISATGLAVTEQYF.